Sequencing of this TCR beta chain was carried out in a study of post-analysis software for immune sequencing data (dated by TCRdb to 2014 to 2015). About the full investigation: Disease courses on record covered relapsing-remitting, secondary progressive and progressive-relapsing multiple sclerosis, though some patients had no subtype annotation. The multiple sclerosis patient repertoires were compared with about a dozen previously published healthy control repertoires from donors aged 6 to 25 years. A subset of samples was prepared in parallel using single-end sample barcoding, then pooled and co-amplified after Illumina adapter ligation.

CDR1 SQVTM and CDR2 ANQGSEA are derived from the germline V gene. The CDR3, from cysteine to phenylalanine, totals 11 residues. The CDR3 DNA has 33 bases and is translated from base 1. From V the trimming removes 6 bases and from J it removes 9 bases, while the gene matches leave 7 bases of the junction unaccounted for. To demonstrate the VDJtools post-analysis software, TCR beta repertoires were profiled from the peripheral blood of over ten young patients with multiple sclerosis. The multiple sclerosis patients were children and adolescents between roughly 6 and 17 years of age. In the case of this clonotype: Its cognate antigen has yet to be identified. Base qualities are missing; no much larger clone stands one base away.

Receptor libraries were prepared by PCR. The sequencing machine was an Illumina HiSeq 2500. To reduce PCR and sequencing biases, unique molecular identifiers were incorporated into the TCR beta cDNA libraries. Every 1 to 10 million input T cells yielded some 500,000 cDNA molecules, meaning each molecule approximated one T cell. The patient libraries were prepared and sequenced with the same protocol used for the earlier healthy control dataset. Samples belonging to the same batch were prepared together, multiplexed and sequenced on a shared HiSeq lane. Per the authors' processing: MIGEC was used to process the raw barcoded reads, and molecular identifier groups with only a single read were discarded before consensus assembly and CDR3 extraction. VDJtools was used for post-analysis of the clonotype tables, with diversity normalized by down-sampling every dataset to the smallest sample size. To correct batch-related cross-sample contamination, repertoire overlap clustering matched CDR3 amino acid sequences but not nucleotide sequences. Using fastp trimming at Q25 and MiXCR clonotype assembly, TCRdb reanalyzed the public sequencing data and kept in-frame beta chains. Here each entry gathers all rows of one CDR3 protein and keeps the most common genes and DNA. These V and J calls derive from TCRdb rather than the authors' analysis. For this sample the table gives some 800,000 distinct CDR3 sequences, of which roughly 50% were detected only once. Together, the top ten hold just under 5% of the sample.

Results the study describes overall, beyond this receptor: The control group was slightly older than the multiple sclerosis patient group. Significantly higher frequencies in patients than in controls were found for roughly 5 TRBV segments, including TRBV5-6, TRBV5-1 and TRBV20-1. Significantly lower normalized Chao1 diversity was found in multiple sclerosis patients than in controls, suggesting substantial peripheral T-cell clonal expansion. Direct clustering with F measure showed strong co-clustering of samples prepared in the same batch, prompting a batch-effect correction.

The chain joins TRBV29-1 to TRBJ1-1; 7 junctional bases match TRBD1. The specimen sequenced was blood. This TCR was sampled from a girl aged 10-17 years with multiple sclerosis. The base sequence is TGCAGCGTCGAGACAGGGAGAAAAGCTTTCTTT. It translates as CSVETGRKAFF. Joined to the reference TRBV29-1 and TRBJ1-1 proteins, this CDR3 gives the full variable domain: SAVISQKPSRDICQRGTSLTIQCQVDSQVTMMFWYRQQPGQSLTLIATANQGSEATYESGFVIDKFPISRPNLTFSTLTVSNMSPEDSSIYLCSVETGRKAFFGQGTRLTVV.